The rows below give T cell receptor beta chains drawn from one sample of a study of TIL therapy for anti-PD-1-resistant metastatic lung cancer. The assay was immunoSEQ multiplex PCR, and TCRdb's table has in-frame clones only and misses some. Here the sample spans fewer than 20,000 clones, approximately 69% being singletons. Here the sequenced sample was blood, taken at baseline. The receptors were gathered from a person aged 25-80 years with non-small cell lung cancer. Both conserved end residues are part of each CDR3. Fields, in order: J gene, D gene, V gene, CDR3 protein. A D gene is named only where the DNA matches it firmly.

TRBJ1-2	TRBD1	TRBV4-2	CASSSQGNYGYTF
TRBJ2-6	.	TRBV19	CASIDSGANVLTF
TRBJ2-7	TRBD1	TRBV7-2	CASRLQGANYEQYF
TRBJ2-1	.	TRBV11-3	CASTPLAGANNEQFF
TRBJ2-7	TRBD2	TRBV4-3	CASSQGSGAGGRNEQYF
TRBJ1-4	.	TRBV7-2	CASSLVGGQHEKLFF
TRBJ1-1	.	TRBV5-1	CASSSGGGSTEAFF
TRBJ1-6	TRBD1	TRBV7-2	CASSPPGQGRAPLHF
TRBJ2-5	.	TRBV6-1	CASSEVGGAQETQYF
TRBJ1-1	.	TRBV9	CASSADWSTEAFF
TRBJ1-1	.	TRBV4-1	CASSHRSTENTEAFF
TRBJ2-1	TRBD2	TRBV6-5	CASSFSGGAGNEQFF
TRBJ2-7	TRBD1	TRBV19	CASSAGQGRGGYEQYF
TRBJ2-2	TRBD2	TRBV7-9	CARNAGGNTGELFF
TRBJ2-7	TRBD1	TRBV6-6	CASSYSGQGANEQYF
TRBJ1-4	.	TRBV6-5	CASSYKGRVNEKLFF
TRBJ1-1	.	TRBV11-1	CASSLVKVVVGNTEAFF
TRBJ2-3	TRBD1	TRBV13	CASSQRTGTDTQYF
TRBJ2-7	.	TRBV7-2	CASSLGLRSSYEQYF
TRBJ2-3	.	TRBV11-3	CASSLSRGTDTQYF
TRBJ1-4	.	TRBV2	CASRPPEGISEKLFF
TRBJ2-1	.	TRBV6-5	CASTRTPNNEQFF